This TCR beta chain is from a study of blood T cell repertoires in COVID-19. Study overall: Sources were T cells, B-cell-depleted T cells, or PBMCs; the material itself was cDNA or gDNA.

Original handling: Reference gene primers were amplified, and this amplification served to estimate nucleated cell counts. Sequenced by immunoSEQ multiplex PCR; TCRdb stores in-frame clones only, minus some. The V and J calls and clone size were taken over from that table, and D and trimming were inferred from the DNA. This table holds a few hundred thousand clones, around 84% found once. Trimming removed 1 base from V and 5 bases from J, with 9 bases in between. This CDR3 contains 12 residues. The V gene's germline CDR1 is GTSNPN and CDR2 SVGIG (reference sequence). All enrollees were about 18 to 89 years old and from roughly 26 US areas. Cohorts were based on clinical histories the participants reported.

The source is a woman aged 18-29 years who had recovered from COVID-19. Material for sequencing was PBMCs or T cells enriched from blood (not recorded which). The J gene is TRBJ2-7, the V gene TRBV30, with no clear D. The CDR3 loop is CAWSAQSDEQYF. The CDR3 DNA follows: TGTGCCTGGAGTGCCCAAAGCGACGAGCAGTACTTC. Full variable domain (missing parts from reference TRBV30 and TRBJ2-7): SQTIHQWPATLVQPVGSPLSLECTVEGTSNPNLYWYRQAAGRGLQLLFYSVGIGQISSEVPQNLSASRPQDRQFILSSKKLLLSDSGFYLCAWSAQSDEQYFGPGTRLTVT.